Reported below is one T cell receptor beta chain. Its specific antigen is unknown. It has no much larger one-base neighbor in the sample; base qualities were not kept. Focal radiation therapy combined with CTLA-4 blockade (ipilimumab) was tested in patients with chemo-refractory metastatic non-small-cell lung cancer. V is pared back by 4 bases and J by 1 base, with 11 bases lying between the germline termini. The CDR3 covers 16 residues, taking in both the cysteine and the phenylalanine. CDR3 DNA is the only sequence kept; it has 48 bases, read in frame from the first base. The germline V gene provides CDR1 MNHEY and CDR2 SVGAGI. This specimen comes from a study of radiotherapy plus CTLA-4 blockade in lung cancer (dated by TCRdb to the late 2010s). With respect to the entire study: Objective responses were observed in roughly a sixth of enrolled patients, and disease control was achieved in roughly 29%. Study-wide findings and limitations: After treatment with radiotherapy and ipilimumab, TCR clones that originated in tumors expanded in peripheral blood. The strongest predictors of response, as reported, were early dynamic changes in blood T cell clones along with a rise in serum interferon-beta after radiation.

Library method: the immunoSEQ multiplex PCR assay. Imported from immuneACCESS, the table was reduced by TCRdb to in-frame sequences with V and J called. These copies leave out some clones; in studies compared against another copy, an unresolved V gene accounts for under half, and the cause of the remainder is not known. Present in this sample are nearly 110,000 clones, around 85% of which were seen just once. The ten top clones hold 2% to 2.5% of the sample. Here the sequenced sample was peripheral blood, taken from a patient treated with radiotherapy plus ipilimumab. This sequence originates from a human donor with non-small cell lung cancer that progressed on radiotherapy plus ipilimumab. Some clones in this sample may be carry-over from other donors' samples. The rearrangement joined TRBV6-5 to TRBJ1-6; the D gene is not confidently resolved. The CDR3 loop reads CASSLKPWSYNSPLHF. The sequence in DNA is TGTGCCAGCAGTTTAAAACCGTGGTCCTATAATTCACCCCTCCACTTT.